The 4 T cell receptor beta chains given below trace back to one sample, sequenced in a study of blood T cell repertoires in COVID-19. The method was immunoSEQ multiplex PCR; TCRdb's version includes in-frame clones alone and lacks a portion of them. The sample yields about 230,000 clones, about 80% seen once. Sequenced: peripheral blood. These receptors originate from a man over 45 with active or convalescent COVID-19.

The chain uses TRBV24-1 and TRBJ2-5; a weak D match, TRBD2 (5 bases). The CDR3 sequence is 16 residues long. V was cut by 2 bases and J by 2 bases, with 14 bases left in between. The V gene's germline CDR1 is KGHDR and CDR2 SFDVKD. CDR3 in amino acids: CATSDSGPEGQETQYF. DNA of the CDR3: TGTGCCACCAGTGATTCCGGACCCGAGGGACAAGAGACCCAGTACTTC.

In DNA form, the CDR3 reads TGTGCCAGCAGCCCACGGACAGGGGGTAATTCACCCCTCCACTTT. Translating gives CASSPRTGGNSPLHF. The chain couples TRBV2 to TRBJ1-6, with TRBD1 identical over 10 bases. J gave up 6 bases and V 6 bases, and 5 bases lay outside the gene matches. The germline V gene encodes CDR1 SNHLY and CDR2 FYNNEI. The CDR3 runs to 15 residues. Filled out from reference TRBV2 and TRBJ1-6, the complete variable domain reads EPEVTQTPSHQVTQMGQEVILRCVPISNHLYFYWYRQILGQKVEFLVSFYNNEISEKSEIFDDQFSVERPDGSNFTLKIRSTKLEDSAMYFCASSPRTGGNSPLHFGNGTRLTVT.

This clone was counted a few times. The chain employs TRBV4-1 and TRBJ1-5; 10 nucleotides agree with TRBD1. J lost 5 bases, V lost 5 bases, and 6 bases had no gene match. The germline V gene encodes CDR1 MGHRA and CDR2 YSYEKL. The CDR3 spans 15 residues. Here the CDR3 reads CASSSGQGDYQPQHF. The CDR3 DNA sequence: TGCGCCAGCAGCTCTGGACAGGGGGATTATCAGCCCCAGCATTTT.

This clone was seen once. The rearrangement links TRBV7-8 to TRBJ1-5, with D perhaps matching TRBD1 (6 bases). V was pared by 3 bases and J by 5 bases, with 8 bases between. Germline V CDR1 and CDR2: SGHVS, FQNEAQ. The CDR3 extends over 13 amino acids. The CDR3, as DNA: TGTGCCAGCAGCTTCAGGGGTGATCAGCCCCAGCATTTT. It translates to CASSFRGDQPQHF. The full variable domain, its missing parts supplied by reference TRBV7-8 and TRBJ1-5, is GAGVSQSPRYKVAKRGQDVALRCDPISGHVSLFWYQQALGQGPEFLTYFQNEAQLDKSGLPSDRFFAERPEGSVSTLKIQRTQQEDSAVYLCASSFRGDQPQHFGDGTRLSIL.